Below, 30 T cell receptor beta chains from the same sample are listed, as sequenced in a study of regulatory T cells in long-lasting Graves disease. Investigators prepared the TCR beta libraries by applying iRepertoire HTBI primers and Arm-PCR of CDR3 regions. TCRdb reprocessed the multiplex PCR reads with MiXCR, giving one entry per CDR3 protein. This table has 370,000 or so distinct CDR3 sequences, under 20% appearing once. Noted time point: newly diagnosed GD, antithyroid drugs for less than 3 months. TCR sequences were obtained from RNA taken from PBMCs. These data also formed part of another study, on T cells in Graves' hyperthyroidism and ophthalmopathy.

Sample: peripheral blood mononuclear cells (PBMCs), taken at new diagnosis, from a patient treated with antithyroid drugs. These receptors originate from a woman under 30 with Graves disease.

This clonotype was observed at least ten times. The chain recombines TRBV12-3 or TRBV12-4 with TRBJ2-1; the D call may be TRBD1 or TRBD2 (6 bases each). The CDR3 loop spans 13 amino acids. Trimming stripped 7 bases from V and 2 bases from J, with 9 bases between. The CDR3 DNA follows: TGTGCCAGCATCGGGGGCCCCTACAATGAGCAGTTCTTC. Amino acid sequence: CASIGGPYNEQFF.

This clonotype occurred many times. This rearrangement joins TRBV6-1 to TRBJ1-1; no clear D. The CDR3 runs 13 residues. From germline, CDR1 is MNHNS and CDR2 SASEGT. V lost 3 bases to trimming and J lost 11 bases, with 16 bases between them. As DNA, the CDR3 is TGTGCCAGCAGTGATACGGAGTCCACGGGGGCTTTCTTT. This sequence encodes CASSDTESTGAFF.

In this sample, this clonotype turned up many times. The gene calls are TRBV12-3 or TRBV12-4 and TRBJ1-2; D is unresolved. Trimming shortened V by 5 bases and J by 3 bases, and 13 bases separated the two germline ends. The length of the CDR3 is 14 residues. For the CDR3, the DNA is TGTGCCAGCAGTAGCCCGGGTCCCCACTATGGCTACACCTTC. Amino acids: CASSSPGPHYGYTF.

This clonotype has a handful of counts. The genes are TRBV9 and TRBJ1-1, with 7 bases identical to TRBD1. Germline CDR1 is SGDLS and CDR2 is YYNGEE. The CDR3 is 15 residues long. Germline trimming cut 4 bases from V and 4 bases from J; bases unmatched to any gene: 10. The CDR3 here is CASSPRGGAITEAFF. The CDR3 DNA is TGTGCCAGCAGCCCCCGAGGGGGCGCGATCACTGAAGCTTTCTTT.

This chain connects TRBV19 to TRBJ2-5, with TRBD2 as a possible D gene (5 bases). The J call may be faulty, since TRBJ2-7 better matches the DNA end. This CDR3 spans 13 amino acids. CDR1 is LNHDA and CDR2 is SQIVND in the germline V gene (reference sequence). CDR3 sequence: CASSAGMNYEQYF. CDR3 in DNA: TGTGCCAGTAGTGCCGGGATGAACTACGAGCAGTACTTC.

The chain combines TRBV10-3 with TRBJ1-2; D gene unclear. Trimming removed 8 bases at V and 6 bases at J, with 7 bases between. Germline V gene data show CDR1 as ENHRY and CDR2 as SYGVKD. The CDR3 is 10 residues long. The CDR3 DNA reads TGTGCCATCCTAGGGAATGGCTACACCTTC. Residues: CAILGNGYTF.

The chain links TRBV20-1 to TRBJ1-2; D call uncertain. The CDR3 extends over 13 amino acids. CDR1 is DFQATT and CDR2 is SNEGSKA in the germline V gene (reference sequence). Trimming shortened V by 0 bases and J by 9 bases, and 14 bases separated the two germline ends. CDR3: CSAREWVSGSYTF. DNA of the CDR3: TGCAGTGCTAGAGAATGGGTCAGTGGGAGCTACACCTTC.

Points on this clonotype: A much larger clone differs by one base, so this may be a read error. This chain links TRBV12-3 or TRBV12-4 with TRBJ1-5; a weak D match, TRBD1 (6 bases). The CDR3 has 14 amino acids. Here the CDR3 reads CAGSPDRPNQPQHF. The CDR3 DNA reads TGTGCCGGCAGTCCGGACAGACCCAATCAGCCCCAGCATTTT.

This clonotype was seen at least ten times. The V call is TRBV6-2 or TRBV6-3, the J call TRBJ2-3; D remains unclear. There are 16 residues in the CDR3. Germline values: CDR1 MNHEY, CDR2 SVGEGT. Trimming stripped 3 bases from V and 5 bases from J, with 18 bases between. The CDR3: CASSYPSGAPQDTQYF. The CDR3 DNA reads as TGTGCCAGCAGTTATCCCTCAGGAGCCCCACAAGATACGCAGTATTTT.

This clonotype was observed at least ten times. The V and J genes are TRBV20-1 and TRBJ1-4, with unresolved D. Germline loops: CDR1 DFQATT, CDR2 SNEGSKA (reference sequence). With 4 bases removed from V and 5 bases from J, the gap between germline ends came to 17 bases. The CDR3 has 15 residues. CDR3 region: CSATNQRLTNEKLFF. CDR3 in DNA: TGCAGTGCTACAAACCAACGGTTAACGAATGAAAAACTGTTTTTT.

This clonotype was seen many times. V is TRBV28 and J is TRBJ2-5; possible D gene TRBD1, 6 bases. Germline CDR1 is MDHEN and CDR2 is SYDVKM. V lost 6 bases and J lost 4, with 18 bases in between. This CDR3 has 15 amino acids. The CDR3 reads CASSQITGIIETQYF. The CDR3 coding sequence is TGTGCCAGCAGCCAAATAACAGGGATCATAGAGACCCAGTACTTC.

V usage is TRBV7-9 and J usage is TRBJ2-1, with 8 bases aligning to TRBD1. The germline V gene encodes CDR1 SEHNR and CDR2 FQNEAQ (reference sequence). V shed 1 base, J shed 3 bases, and the junction held 8 bases outside the gene matches. The CDR3 extends over 17 amino acids. CDR3 DNA: TGTGCCAGCAGCTTAGAATGGGGGACAGGTTACTACAATGAGCAGTTCTTC. It specifies CASSLEWGTGYYNEQFF.

This clonotype was detected ten times or more. The CDR3: CATGRGEETQYF. In DNA form, the CDR3 reads TGTGCCACCGGCCGGGGCGAAGAGACCCAGTACTTC. The rearrangement links TRBV2 to TRBJ2-5; D may match TRBD1 or TRBD2 (5 bases each). The CDR3 extends over 12 amino acids. Looked up from germline, CDR1 is SNHLY and CDR2 is FYNNEI. V lost 10 bases to trimming and J lost 3 bases, with 12 bases between them.

This clonotype has at least ten counts. The V and J genes are TRBV11-2 and TRBJ2-2; no clear D. Germline CDR1 reads SGHAT; CDR2 reads FQNNGV. Trimming took off 10 bases at V and 0 bases at J, with 9 bases between the two ends. This CDR3 has 13 amino acids. The CDR3 nucleotides read TGTGCCATCACAGTGGCGAACACCGGGGAGCTGTTTTTT. It specifies CAITVANTGELFF.

This clonotype occurred many times. The V call is TRBV6-1, the J call TRBJ1-2; no clear D gene. The germline gives CDR1 MNHNS, CDR2 SASEGT. Trimming cost V 5 bases and J 8 bases, with 9 bases left between them. The CDR3 totals 11 residues. The CDR3 loop reads CASSTGRGYTF. The DNA of the CDR3 is TGTGCCAGCAGTACGGGGAGAGGCTACACCTTC.

This clonotype was recorded a few times. The CDR3 DNA sequence: TGTGCCAGCAGCTGGACAGGGGGACAAGGGAATCAGCCCCAGCATTTT. It is translated as CASSWTGGQGNQPQHF. The chain couples TRBV7-2 to TRBJ1-5, with 10 bases matching TRBD1. This CDR3 contains 16 residues. Per germline, CDR1 SGHTA and CDR2 FQGNSA. The ends lost 4 bases at V and 4 bases at J; junction bases unmatched: 7.

This clonotype has at least ten counts. The CDR3, as DNA: TGTGCCAGCAGTTTCAACAATGAGCAGTTCTTC. Translation: CASSFNNEQFF. J is TRBJ2-1 and V is TRBV2, with no clear D. CDR1 is SNHLY, CDR2 FYNNEI, per germline. The CDR3 runs to 11 residues. The V end lost 5 bases, the J end lost 5 bases, and 4 bases lay between the germline ends. The complete variable domain, with remaining parts taken from reference TRBV2 and TRBJ2-1, reads EPEVTQTPSHQVTQMGQEVILRCVPISNHLYFYWYRQILGQKVEFLVSFYNNEISEKSEIFDDQFSVERPDGSNFTLKIRSTKLEDSAMYFCASSFNNEQFFGPGTRLTVL.

This clonotype has at least ten counts. CDR3 sequence: CASSLSISGYQNIQYF. The CDR3 nucleotides read TGTGCCAGCAGCCTAAGCATTAGCGGGTATCAAAACATTCAGTACTTC. The chain recombines TRBV3-1 with TRBJ2-4, with 7 positions matching TRBD2. Germline CDR1 and CDR2: LGHDT and YNNKEL (reference sequence). The V segment lost 4 bases and the J segment 5 bases; nucleotides outside the gene matches: 11. This CDR3 comprises 16 residues.

At least ten counts were recorded for this clonotype. The genes are TRBV18 and TRBJ1-1, with no clear D. The CDR3 covers 13 residues. Looked up from germline, CDR1 is KGHSH and CDR2 is LQKENI. Deletions cut 3 bases from V and 5 bases from J, with 10 bases between. CDR3 sequence: CASSPDYDTEAFF. The CDR3 DNA follows: TGTGCCAGCTCACCGGATTATGATACTGAAGCTTTCTTT.

The chain combines TRBV4-1 with TRBJ2-1; D uncertain. CDR1 MGHRA and CDR2 YSYEKL come from the germline V gene. The CDR3 extends over 13 amino acids. Trimming took 4 bases from V and 9 from J, leaving 13 bases between them. Written as DNA, the CDR3 is TGCGCCAGCAGCCGTTCAGACGCACCTGAGCAGTTCTTC. It codes for CASSRSDAPEQFF.

This clonotype was recorded a few times. The gene calls are TRBV24-1 and TRBJ2-1, with 16 bases lining up with TRBD2. Trimming took 4 bases from V and 8 from J; bases not matched to a gene: 19. The CDR3 runs 21 residues. In germline, CDR1 is KGHDR, CDR2 SFDVKD. The CDR3: CATSDPGLAGGPRRGPDEQFF. CDR3 DNA sequence: TGTGCCACCAGTGACCCGGGACTAGCGGGAGGGCCTCGACGTGGTCCGGATGAGCAGTTCTTC.

This clonotype was counted many times. The genes are TRBV5-1 and TRBJ2-3; 7 nucleotides agree with TRBD1. From germline, CDR1 is SGHRS and CDR2 YFSETQ. After removal of 0 bases from V and 5 bases from J, the junction contained 21 bases not matched to a gene. This CDR3 has 20 amino acids. In nucleotides, the CDR3 is TGCGCCAGCAGCTTGGATGCGCCCTTACGGACAGGACAGATGCGAGATACGCAGTATTTT. It translates to CASSLDAPLRTGQMRDTQYF.

For the CDR3, the DNA is TGTGCCAGCAGGATCGACAGGGGAACCTACGAGCAGTACTTC. Amino acid sequence: CASRIDRGTYEQYF. The chain is built from TRBV27 and TRBJ2-7; 8 nucleotides line up with TRBD1. This CDR3 has 14 residues. The J segment lost 2 bases and the V segment lost 6 bases, leaving 6 bases of the junction unmatched. Germline lookup yields CDR1 MNHEY and CDR2 SMNVEV (reference sequence).

This clonotype has ten or more counts. V gene TRBV28 combines with J gene TRBJ2-7; 11 positions agree with TRBD2. The CDR3 runs 15 residues. Germline V gene sequence: CDR1 MDHEN, CDR2 SYDVKM. After removal of 5 bases from V and 4 bases from J, the junction contained 7 bases not matched to a gene. CDR3 nucleotides: TGTGCCAGCAGTCCGGAGACTAGCGGGGAGTACGAGCAGTACTTC. Translating gives CASSPETSGEYEQYF.

As to this clonotype: A much larger clone lies one base from this, so it may be a read error. The rearrangement joins TRBV11-2 to TRBJ1-1; 9 bases fit TRBD1. In germline, CDR1 is SGHAT, CDR2 FQNNGV. This CDR3 region has 17 residues. The CDR3 bases are TGTGCCAGCAGTGAGTCGGGGACAGGGCTTATGAACACTGAAGGTTTCTTT. Translating gives CASSESGTGLMNTEGFF.

This clonotype was counted many times. The V gene is TRBV7-9, the J gene TRBJ2-1, with a possible D match to TRBD2 (5 bases). With 5 bases removed from V and 7 bases from J, the gap between germline ends came to 18 bases. Germline assignment: CDR1 SEHNR and CDR2 FQNEAQ (reference sequence). The CDR3 has 15 residues. CDR3 sequence: CASSPPLAPVNEQFF. CDR3 nucleotides: TGTGCCAGCAGCCCCCCTTTAGCGCCGGTAAATGAGCAGTTCTTC.

This clonotype was detected many times. The V call is TRBV11-2, the J call TRBJ2-7; 9 nucleotides agree with TRBD1. J gave up 3 bases and V 5 bases, and 14 bases lay outside the gene matches. The CDR3 covers 17 residues. From germline, CDR1 is SGHAT and CDR2 FQNNGV. The CDR3 here is CASSPTPIDRGYYEQYF. DNA for the CDR3: TGTGCCAGCAGCCCTACTCCAATCGACAGGGGGTACTACGAGCAGTACTTC.

The rearrangement joins TRBV7-9 to TRBJ1-4; the D gene is possibly TRBD1 (5 bases). Germline CDR1 is SEHNR and CDR2 is FQNEAQ (reference sequence). The V end lost 8 bases, the J end lost 0 bases, and 7 bases lay between the germline ends. This CDR3 has 13 amino acids. CDR3 bases: TGTGCCAGCGGACAACCAACTAATGAAAAACTGTTTTTT. Translating it yields CASGQPTNEKLFF.

Comments on this clonotype: With a much larger clone just one base away, this may be a read error. J is TRBJ2-3 and V is TRBV24-1, with D possibly TRBD1 on 5 matching bases. The CDR3 totals 14 residues. The V gene's germline CDR1 is KGHDR and CDR2 SFDVKD. Here the CDR3 DNA reads TGTGCCACCAGTGATCCCCGGTCCACAGGTACGCAGTATTTT. It encodes CATSDPRSTGTQYF.

The rearrangement joins TRBV28 to TRBJ1-1, with TRBD1 identical over 9 bases. Germline lookup yields CDR1 MDHEN and CDR2 SYDVKM. The CDR3 is 13 amino acids. V was clipped by 3 bases and J by 12 bases; unmatched bases: 8. The CDR3 DNA is TGTGCCAGCAGTTTGAACAGGGGGCTGAGATCTTTCTTT. Its translation: CASSLNRGLRSFF.